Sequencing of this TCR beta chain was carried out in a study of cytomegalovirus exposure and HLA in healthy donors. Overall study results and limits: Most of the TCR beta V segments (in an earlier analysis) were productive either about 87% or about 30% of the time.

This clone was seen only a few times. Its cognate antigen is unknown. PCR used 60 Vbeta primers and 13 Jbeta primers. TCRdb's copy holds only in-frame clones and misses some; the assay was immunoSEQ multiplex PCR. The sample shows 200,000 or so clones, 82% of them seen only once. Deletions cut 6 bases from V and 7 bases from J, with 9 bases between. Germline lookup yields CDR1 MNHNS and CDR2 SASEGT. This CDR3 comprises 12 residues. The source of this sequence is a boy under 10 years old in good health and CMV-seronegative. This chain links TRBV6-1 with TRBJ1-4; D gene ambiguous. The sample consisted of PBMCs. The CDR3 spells CASRRFGEKLFF. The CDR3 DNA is TGTGCCAGCAGACGTTTCGGTGAAAAACTGTTTTTT.